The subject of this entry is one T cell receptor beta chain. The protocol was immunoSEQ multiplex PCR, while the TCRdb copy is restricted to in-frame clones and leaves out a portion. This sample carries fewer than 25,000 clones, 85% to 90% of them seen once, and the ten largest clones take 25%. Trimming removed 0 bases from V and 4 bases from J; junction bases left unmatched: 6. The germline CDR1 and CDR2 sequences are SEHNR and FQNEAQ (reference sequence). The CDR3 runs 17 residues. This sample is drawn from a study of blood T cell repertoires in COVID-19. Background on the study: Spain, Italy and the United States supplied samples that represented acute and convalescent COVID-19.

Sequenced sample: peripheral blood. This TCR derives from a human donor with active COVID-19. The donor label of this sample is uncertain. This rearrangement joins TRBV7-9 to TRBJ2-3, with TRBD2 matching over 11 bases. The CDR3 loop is CASSLAGTSGIADTQYF. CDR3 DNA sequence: TGTGCCAGCAGCTTAGCCGGGACTAGCGGTATTGCAGATACGCAGTATTTT. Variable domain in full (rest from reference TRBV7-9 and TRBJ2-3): DTGVSQNPRHKITKRGQNVTFRCDPISEHNRLYWYRQTLGQGPEFLTYFQNEAQLEKSRLLSDRFSAERPKGSFSTLEIQRTEQGDSAMYLCASSLAGTSGIADTQYFGPGTRLTVL.